One T cell receptor (beta chain) is described in this entry. Its cognate antigen is unknown. It was CD45RO-negative cells, positively selected for CCR7, that made up naive CD8 cells, with terminally differentiated effector memory CD45RA+ cells excluded. The assay was immunoSEQ multiplex PCR, and TCRdb's table has in-frame clones only and misses some. The sample consists of hundreds of thousands of clones, around 96% of them appearing once. Unmatched junction bases numbered 4, after V lost 6 bases and J lost 5 bases. Germline V CDR1 and CDR2: SGHNT, YENEEA. This CDR3 is built from 13 residues. These data are taken from a study of shared clonotypes between healthy human individuals. Findings and limits, study-wide: The authors expected sequencing depth to affect clonotype sharing among donors. Larger estimated richness was generally seen in naive subsets than in memory subsets. Rarefaction analysis demonstrated incomplete sorted-subset sequencing notwithstanding large depth.

The sequenced material came from naive CD8+ T cells sorted from blood. The chain has TRBV11-3 and TRBJ1-5; 7 nucleotides agree with TRBD1. The sequence was collected from a woman aged 30 to 39 in good health. The chain's CDR3 is CASSWDSHQPQHF. CDR3 coding DNA: TGTGCCAGCAGTTGGGACAGTCATCAGCCCCAGCATTTT.